This is a list of T cell receptor beta chains from one sample in a study of cytomegalovirus exposure and HLA in healthy donors. The protocol was immunoSEQ multiplex PCR, while the TCRdb copy is restricted to in-frame clones and leaves out a portion. The repertoire includes about 140,000 clones, 80% of them detected once, and 4.5% to 6.5% sits in the top ten. Specimen: PBMCs. Source of these receptors: a male donor in good health and CMV-seronegative. CDR3s include the opening cysteine and the closing phenylalanine or tryptophan. A D gene is named only where the DNA matches it firmly. Expanded clones are given a class, and other clones once, few, many or no size at all.

D,size,J,V,CDR3,DNA
TRBD1,-,TRBJ2-7,TRBV2,CASRQDRGTNEQYF,TGTGCCAGCAGACAGGACAGGGGGACCAACGAGCAGTACTTC
-,-,TRBJ1-2,TRBV10-1,CASTTNYGYTF,TGCGCCAGCACTACTAACTATGGCTACACCTTC
-,-,TRBJ1-4,TRBV19,CASAAVGGTNEKLFF,TGTGCCAGTGCCGCTGTCGGCGGAACTAATGAAAAACTGTTTTTT
TRBD2,-,TRBJ2-5,TRBV4-3,CASSLASRRGAQETQYF,TGCGCCAGCAGCCTCGCGAGCAGGCGGGGGGCACAAGAGACCCAGTACTTC
-,-,TRBJ1-1,TRBV10-2,CASSDRGTEAFF,TGCGCCAGCAGTGACAGGGGCACTGAAGCTTTCTTT
TRBD1,-,TRBJ1-1,TRBV2,CATRQGTSNTEAFF,TGTGCCACTCGACAGGGGACTTCGAACACTGAAGCTTTCTTT
-,few,TRBJ2-5,TRBV27,CASSSYRDQETQYF,TGTGCCAGCAGTTCATACAGGGACCAAGAGACCCAGTACTTC
TRBD1,few,TRBJ1-6,TRBV18,CASSFTGTGDSPLHF,TGTGCCAGCTCATTTACCGGGACAGGGGATTCACCCCTCCACTTT
TRBD1,-,TRBJ2-2,TRBV5-1,CASSVTGAHTGELFF,TGCGCCAGCAGCGTCACAGGGGCCCACACCGGGGAGCTGTTTTTT
-,-,TRBJ1-2,TRBV6-5,CASSYRQTYGYTF,TGTGCCAGCAGTTACAGACAGACTTATGGCTACACCTTC
-,-,TRBJ2-3,TRBV5-1,CASSPRGAGDTQYF,TGCGCCAGCAGCCCACGAGGAGCGGGAGATACGCAGTATTTT
TRBD1,-,TRBJ2-7,TRBV5-4,CASRPGQGYEQYF,TGTGCCAGCAGACCGGGACAGGGCTACGAGCAGTACTTC
TRBD1,-,TRBJ2-1,TRBV4-3,CASSRDRGEVLNEQFF,TGCGCCAGCAGCCGGGACAGGGGAGAAGTACTCAATGAGCAGTTCTTC
-,-,TRBJ1-2,TRBV11-1,CASSLQGSGGYTF,TGTGCCAGCAGCTTACAGGGCTCTGGAGGCTACACCTTC
TRBD1,-,TRBJ1-6,TRBV6-5,CASRPGTGNNSPLHF,TGTGCCAGCAGACCCGGGACAGGGAATAATTCACCCCTCCACTTT
-,-,TRBJ1-2,TRBV7-2,CASSFGTGDYGYTF,TGTGCCAGCAGCTTCGGAACGGGGGACTATGGCTACACCTTC
-,-,TRBJ1-2,TRBV10-3,CAISVERDYGYTF,TGTGCCATCAGTGTAGAGAGAGACTATGGCTACACCTTC
-,-,TRBJ1-1,TRBV7-9,CASSAYAREAFF,TGTGCCAGCAGTGCGTACGCACGAGAAGCTTTCTTT
-,-,TRBJ2-2,TRBV10-1,CASSQDNTGELFF,TGCGCCAGTTCACAGGATAACACCGGGGAGCTGTTTTTT
TRBD1,-,TRBJ2-7,TRBV14,CASSSKQGTEQYF,TGTGCCAGCAGCTCAAAACAGGGGACCGAGCAGTACTTC
-,-,TRBJ2-5,TRBV6-1,CASSRVGPETQYF,TGTGCCAGCAGCAGGGTTGGCCCAGAGACCCAGTACTTC
-,-,TRBJ1-3,TRBV15,CATSRQAGSGNTIYF,TGTGCCACCAGCAGACAGGCTGGCTCTGGAAACACCATATATTTT
-,-,TRBJ2-7,TRBV28,CASSSTDTSYEQYF,TGTGCCAGCAGTTCAACGGACACCTCCTACGAGCAGTACTTC
TRBD1,once,TRBJ2-1,TRBV5-1,CASSVGQDNEQFF,TGCGCCAGCAGCGTAGGACAGGACAATGAGCAGTTCTTC
TRBD2,-,TRBJ2-3,TRBV5-1,CASFDVGTNTDTQYF,TGCGCCAGCTTCGATGTAGGGACTAACACAGATACGCAGTATTTT
TRBD2,few,TRBJ2-1,TRBV4-1,CASTLRGRGGQVDSYNEQFF,TGCGCCAGCACTCTCCGGGGGCGGGGGGGCCAAGTCGACTCCTACAATGAGCAGTTCTTC
-,once,TRBJ2-5,TRBV4-3,CASSQSQPNAQETQYF,TGCGCCAGCAGCCAATCACAACCTAACGCACAGGAGACCCAGTACTTC
-,-,TRBJ1-1,TRBV6-1,CASSEIRGTEAFF,TGTGCCAGCAGTGAAATCCGGGGCACTGAAGCTTTCTTT
-,-,TRBJ1-1,TRBV29-1,CSVGGVTEAFF,TGCAGCGTTGGGGGGGTCACTGAAGCTTTCTTT
TRBD1,-,TRBJ1-4,TRBV5-1,CASRQGSTNEKLFF,TGCGCCAGTCGACAGGGCTCAACTAATGAAAAACTGTTTTTT
TRBD1,-,TRBJ1-1,TRBV7-6,CASSYGQGTLNTEAFF,TGTGCCAGCAGCTACGGACAGGGAACCTTGAACACTGAAGCTTTCTTT
-,-,TRBJ2-3,TRBV9,CASSPRTSRDTQYF,TGTGCCAGCAGCCCCCGGACTTCTCGGGATACGCAGTATTTT
TRBD2,-,TRBJ2-4,TRBV9,CASSLKGTSRGGPDIQYF,TGTGCCAGCAGCCTCAAAGGGACTAGTCGGGGGGGGCCGGACATTCAGTACTTC
-,-,TRBJ1-1,TRBV29-1,CSVGREGLLTEAFF,TGCAGCGTTGGCAGGGAAGGGCTCCTGACTGAAGCTTTCTTT
-,-,TRBJ1-5,TRBV21-1,CASSKNVQDSQPQHF,TGTGCCAGCAGCAAAAACGTACAGGATAGTCAGCCCCAGCATTTT
TRBD1,-,TRBJ2-2,TRBV18,CASSPRQGELTGELFF,TGTGCCAGCTCACCGCGACAGGGAGAGTTGACCGGGGAGCTGTTTTTT